There are a few counts of the clone carrying this T cell receptor (beta chain). Its specificity is unknown. This sample is drawn from a study of blood T cells in healthy people across ages. The CDR3 covers 15 residues. The V gene's germline CDR1 is LGHNA and CDR2 YSLEER. Trimming removed 0 bases from V and 6 bases from J, with 12 bases in between. Primers used in a second PCR of about 6 to 11 cycles were a sample-barcoded 5' primer and a J-beta primer mix. TCRdb used MiXCR to reprocess the 5' RACE reads, holding one entry per CDR3 protein. The sample shows about a million distinct CDR3 sequences, less than 45% of them seen only once. General study findings and limits: The lack of PBMC sorting stopped any conclusive naive versus antigen-experienced comparison.

The chain joins TRBV4-3 to TRBJ2-1, with D perhaps TRBD2 (5 bases). The sample consisted of blood. The clonotype was recovered from a young man in good health. CDR3 bases: TGCGCCAGCAGCCAAGATTCCCGGGATGGCAATGAGCAGTTCTTC. Residues: CASSQDSRDGNEQFF.